This is a list of T cell receptor beta chains from one sample in a study of blood T cell repertoires in COVID-19. Produced via immunoSEQ multiplex PCR; TCRdb's table is partial and in-frame only. The data contain fewer than 500,000 clones, around 84% of them singletons. The specimen sequenced was peripheral blood. The origin of the receptors is a human donor with acute or convalescent COVID-19. The donor label of this sample is uncertain. Each CDR3 is given with its conserved first and last residue. Each record gives: V gene, clone size, J gene, D gene, CDR3 DNA, CDR3 protein. D genes are given only for firm matches. Not every row has a clone size; where given, it reads once, few, many or a size class.

>TRBV2|NA|TRBJ2-1|NA
TGTGCCAGCAGAGAGGACTGGAACAATGAGCAGTTCTTC
CASREDWNNEQFF
>TRBV11-2|NA|TRBJ1-1|TRBD1
TGTGCCAGCAGATCGGACAGGGCCACTGAAGCTTTCTTT
CASRSDRATEAFF
>TRBV5-6|few|TRBJ1-6|TRBD1
TGTGCCAGCAGCCAAAACAGGGGAGCAACGGTCTGGAATTCACCCCTCCACTTT
CASSQNRGATVWNSPLHF
>TRBV20-1|NA|TRBJ1-2|TRBD1
TGCAGTGCGGGACAGGGCTATGGCTACACCTTC
CSAGQGYGYTF
>TRBV19|NA|TRBJ2-2|NA
TGTGCCAGTAGTATACGGGGGTCCACCGGGGAGCTGTTTTTT
CASSIRGSTGELFF
>TRBV5-4|NA|TRBJ1-5|NA
TGTGCCAGCAGCTTGGGGGGCCACAGCAATCAGCCCCAGCATTTT
CASSLGGHSNQPQHF
>TRBV18|NA|TRBJ2-2|TRBD1
TGTGCCAGCTCACGATACTCGGACAGGAACATTCGCACCGGGGAGCTGTTTTTT
CASSRYSDRNIRTGELFF
>TRBV7-9|NA|TRBJ2-1|NA
TGTGCCAGCAGGGACTACTATGAGCAGTTCTTC
CASRDYYEQFF
>TRBV5-1|NA|TRBJ1-6|NA
TGCGCCAGCAGCGCGGAATATAATTCACCCCTCCACTTT
CASSAEYNSPLHF
>TRBV7-8|NA|TRBJ2-5|NA
TGTGCCAGCAGCCCAGAAAGAGAGACCCAGTACTTC
CASSPERETQYF
>TRBV28|NA|TRBJ2-1|NA
TGTGCCAGCAGGGAGGGGAGTCATGAGCAGTTCTTC
CASREGSHEQFF
>TRBV7-8|NA|TRBJ2-1|TRBD2
TGTGCCAGCAAGTTGGGACTAGCGTCGAATGAGCAGTTCTTC
CASKLGLASNEQFF
>TRBV30|NA|TRBJ2-4|NA
TGTGCCTGGAGTGTACTTCCGCGGACAGTACCTCGAGGGGCATCGGCCAAAAACATTCAGTACTTC
CAWSVLPRTVPRGASAKNIQYF
>TRBV28|NA|TRBJ2-5|NA
TGTGCCAGCAGTTTACGGTCAACCCAAGAGACCCAGTACTTC
CASSLRSTQETQYF
>TRBV5-1|few|TRBJ2-2|TRBD2
TGCGCCAGCAGTCAGCGGGAGATAGGTAGCACCGGGGAGCTGTTTTTT
CASSQREIGSTGELFF
>TRBV7-8|NA|TRBJ2-7|TRBD2
TGTGCCAGCAGCTTAACTAGCGGGAGAAAACCCTACGAGCAGTACTTC
CASSLTSGRKPYEQYF
>TRBV13|NA|TRBJ1-1|NA
TGTGCCAGCAGCTTTGGGGCGAGGGCTTTCTTT
CASSFGARAFF
>TRBV11-2|NA|TRBJ2-3|TRBD2
TGTGCCAGCAGCTTAGGGGGGGGTGCCACAGATACGCAGTATTTT
CASSLGGGATDTQYF
>TRBV27|NA|TRBJ2-5|TRBD2
TGTGCCAGCAGTTTGAACCGACTAGCGGGGGCAGGGACCCAGTACTTC
CASSLNRLAGAGTQYF
>TRBV7-9|NA|TRBJ2-3|TRBD2
TGTGCCAGCAGCTTAGTCCTAAGGCGGGAGCAAAAGACAGATACGCAGTATTTT
CASSLVLRREQKTDTQYF
>TRBV29-1|NA|TRBJ1-5|NA
TGCAGCGTTGCCTCCGGGAGAGGGGATCAGCCCCAGCATTTT
CSVASGRGDQPQHF
>TRBV10-3|NA|TRBJ1-1|TRBD1
TGTGCCATCTGGACAGGGGACCTATATAACACTGAAGCTTTCTTT
CAIWTGDLYNTEAFF
>TRBV28|once|TRBJ2-3|TRBD1
TGTGCCAGCAGTCAGAGGATTCGGCGATTAATGGACAGGTTGAATTTTGATACGCAGTATTTT
CASSQRIRRLMDRLNFDTQYF
>TRBV20-1|NA|TRBJ2-7|TRBD2
TGCAGTGCTAGTTCCCGTGGTAGCGGGGGGGCATCCTACGAGCAGTACTTC
CSASSRGSGGASYEQYF
>TRBV7-8|NA|TRBJ1-2|NA
TGTGCCAGCAGCCAGAATCAGGATGGCTACACCTTC
CASSQNQDGYTF
>TRBV30|NA|TRBJ1-3|NA
TGTGCCTGGAGTGCAGGGCTGGGCTCTGGAAACACCATATATTTT
CAWSAGLGSGNTIYF
>TRBV20-1|NA|TRBJ1-2|TRBD1
TGCAGTGCTAGTATTTCAGGGGGCAGCTATGGCTACACCTTC
CSASISGGSYGYTF
>TRBV28|NA|TRBJ1-1|NA
TGTGCCAGTGAAGGACAGAACACTGAAGCTTTCTTT
CASEGQNTEAFF
>TRBV12-2|NA|TRBJ1-3|NA
TGTGCAAGTCGCTTTCAAATGGGGACTCGCTATTTT
CASRFQMGTRYF
>TRBV2|NA|TRBJ1-5|TRBD1
TGTGCCAGCAGGCATGGGACAGGGTACAATCAGCCCCAGCATTTT
CASRHGTGYNQPQHF
>TRBV10-3|few|TRBJ1-2|TRBD1
TGTGCCATCAGTGAGTCGTTAGAACAGGGGTATGGCTACACCTTC
CAISESLEQGYGYTF
>TRBV5-1|NA|TRBJ1-1|NA
TGCGCCAGCAGCTCCGGGACACGGGCTCAGGCTTTCTTT
CASSSGTRAQAFF
>TRBV6-5|few|TRBJ1-2|NA
TGTGCCAGCAGTCCGGACGGGAGGCGCGGCTACACCTTC
CASSPDGRRGYTF
>TRBV6-6|NA|TRBJ2-1|NA
TGTGCCAGCAGGGGGCAGGTATCCGACAATGAGCAGTTCTTC
CASRGQVSDNEQFF
>TRBV5-1|NA|TRBJ2-5|TRBD1
TGCGCCAGCAGCTTTGGGGACAGGGAATCAGAGACCCAGTACTTC
CASSFGDRESETQYF
>TRBV7-9|NA|TRBJ2-1|NA
TGTGCCAGCAGCCAAAAATCCTCAGGGATTGAGCAGTTCTTC
CASSQKSSGIEQFF
>TRBV2|NA|TRBJ1-4|NA
TGTGCCAGCAGTGTATCCCCGAGGCGTGAAAAACTGTTTTTT
CASSVSPRREKLFF
>TRBV18|NA|TRBJ1-1|NA
TGTGCCAGCTCACCACTAGGGGTTTTGAACACTGAAGCTTTCTTT
CASSPLGVLNTEAFF
>TRBV3-1/TRBV3-2|NA|TRBJ2-1|TRBD2
TGTGCCAGCAGCGGTAGCGGGAGAGTAGGAAATGAGCAGTTCTTC
CASSGSGRVGNEQFF
>TRBV28|NA|TRBJ1-2|TRBD1
TGTGCCAGCAGGTCGACAGGGTTTTATGGCTACACCTTC
CASRSTGFYGYTF
>TRBV28|NA|TRBJ1-4|NA
TGTGCCAGCAGCTCGACAGGCTTAGGGACTAATGAAAAACTGTTTTTT
CASSSTGLGTNEKLFF
>TRBV5-1|NA|TRBJ2-1|TRBD1
TGCGCCAGCAGCGTTGGGACAGGCAACTACAATGAGCAGTTCTTC
CASSVGTGNYNEQFF
>TRBV5-1|once|TRBJ1-1|NA
TGCGCCAGCAGCTTCGGGACGGGGGTCTTT
CASSFGTGVF
>TRBV7-9|NA|TRBJ2-5|NA
TGTGCCAGCAGCTTACAGCGGAGCTTGTCACAAGAGACCCAGTACTTC
CASSLQRSLSQETQYF
>TRBV7-8|NA|TRBJ1-1|TRBD1
TGTGCCAGCAGCTTCGGACAGGGGGGAGGCACTGAAGCTTTCTTT
CASSFGQGGGTEAFF